This T cell receptor (beta chain) was profiled in a study of blood T cell repertoires in COVID-19. About the research overall: Both acute and convalescent COVID-19 samples were obtained from the United States, Italy and Spain.

In the study's own analysis: Nucleated cell counts were estimated from reference gene primer amplification. Method: immunoSEQ multiplex PCR; TCRdb's copy keeps in-frame clones and lacks some. The DNA gave D and trimming, while V, J and clone size come from that table. The sample lists around 200,000 clones, around 80% occurring once. CDR3 length: 18 residues. V shed 2 bases and J shed 0 bases, with 17 bases lying between them. Germline V gene data show CDR1 as SGHAT and CDR2 as FQNNGV. This sequence was found in a woman aged 80 or older with active or convalescent COVID-19. The sample comprised peripheral blood. V gene TRBV11-2 combines with J gene TRBJ2-1; D perhaps matches TRBD2 (6 bases). CDR3 residues: CASSLRGLGGSSYNEQFF. Written as DNA, the CDR3 is TGTGCCAGCAGCTTACGGGGCTTAGGAGGGAGCTCCTACAATGAGCAGTTCTTC.